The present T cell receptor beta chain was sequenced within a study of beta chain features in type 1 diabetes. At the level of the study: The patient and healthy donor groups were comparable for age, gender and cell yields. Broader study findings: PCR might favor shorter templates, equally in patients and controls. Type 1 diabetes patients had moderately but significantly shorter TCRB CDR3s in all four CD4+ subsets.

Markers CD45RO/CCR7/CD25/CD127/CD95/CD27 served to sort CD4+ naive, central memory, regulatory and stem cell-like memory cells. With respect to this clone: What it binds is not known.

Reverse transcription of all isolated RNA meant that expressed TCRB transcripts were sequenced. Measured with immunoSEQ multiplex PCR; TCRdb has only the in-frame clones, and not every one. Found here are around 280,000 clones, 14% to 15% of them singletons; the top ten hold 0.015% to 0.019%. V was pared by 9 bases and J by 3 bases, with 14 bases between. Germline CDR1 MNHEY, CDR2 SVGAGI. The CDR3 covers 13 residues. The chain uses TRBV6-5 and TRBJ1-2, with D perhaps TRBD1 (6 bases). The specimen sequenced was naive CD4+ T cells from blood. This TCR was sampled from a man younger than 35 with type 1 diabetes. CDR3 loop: CASSQGEYYGYTF. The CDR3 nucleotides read TGTGCCAGTTCACAGGGAGAATACTATGGCTACACCTTC.